The present TCR beta chain was sequenced within a study of human T cells and chemical hapten exposure. Turning to the study itself: In the sensitization step, 2% DPC was placed on roughly 2 cm by roughly 2 cm of upper inner arm skin. The patients, most of them female, presented with alopecia areata, totalis or universalis. While the approximately 24-week study was under way, patients received diphenylcyclopropenone on the scalp every week.

About this clonotype itself: Antigen: not known.

Regarding the study as a whole: Sensitization with DPC brought no change to TCRs above 1 in 1000 in frequency.

TCRdb independently ran MiXCR on the RACE reads; one entry per CDR3 protein. The sample lists under 400,000 distinct CDR3 sequences, approximately 5.1% seen once, with approximately 2.8% in the top ten. After removal of 5 bases from V and 1 base from J, the junction contained 15 bases not matched to a gene. Germline CDR1 SEHNR, CDR2 FQNEAQ (reference sequence). CDR3 length equals 18 residues. The time point was: pre-sensitization, week 0. Noted treatment: therapeutic diphenylcyclopropenone sensitization with weekly scalp DPC. This receptor was obtained from a woman aged 45-65 years with alopecia areata. Some clones in this sample may be carry-over from other donors' samples. V and J are TRBV7-9 and TRBJ1-2, with 8 nucleotides matching TRBD1. The sample was whole blood, taken in connection with sensitization to the hapten diphenylcyclopropenone (DPC). In DNA, the CDR3 is TGTGCCAGCAGCCCCCGTAACAGGGGGGCGCGAGATAACTATGGCTACACCTTC. It specifies CASSPRNRGARDNYGYTF.